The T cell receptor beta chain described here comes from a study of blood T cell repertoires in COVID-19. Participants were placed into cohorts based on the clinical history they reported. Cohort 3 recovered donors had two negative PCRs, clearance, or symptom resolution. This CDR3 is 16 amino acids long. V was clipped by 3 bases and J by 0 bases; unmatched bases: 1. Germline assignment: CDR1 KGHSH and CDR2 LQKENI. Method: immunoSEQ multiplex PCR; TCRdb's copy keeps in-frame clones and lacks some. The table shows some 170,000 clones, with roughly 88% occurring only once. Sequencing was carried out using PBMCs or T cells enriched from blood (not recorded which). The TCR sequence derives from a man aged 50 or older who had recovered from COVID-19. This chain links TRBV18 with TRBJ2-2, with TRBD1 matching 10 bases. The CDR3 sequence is CASSPGTGANTGELFF. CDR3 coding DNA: TGTGCCAGCTCACCCGGGACAGGGGCGAACACCGGGGAGCTGTTTTTT.